A selection of T cell receptor beta chains follows, all from one sample in a study of monozygotic twins with cystic fibrosis. Sequenced by immunoSEQ multiplex PCR; TCRdb stores in-frame clones only, minus some. The sample holds some 22,000 clones, over 95% seen once. The sequenced sample consisted of blood. These receptors were collected from a girl aged 5 to 17 with cystic fibrosis. CDR3s include the opening cysteine and the closing phenylalanine or tryptophan. The order of the fields is V gene, clone size, J gene, D gene, CDR3 length, CDR3 DNA, CDR3 protein. A D gene is named only where the DNA matches it firmly. The size field is filled for only some rows; it gives once, few, many or a size class.

TRBV28	once	TRBJ1-5	NA	15	TGTGCCAGCAAATGGGGAGGGGATAGCAATCAGCCCCAGCATTTT	CASKWGGDSNQPQHF
TRBV10-2	NA	TRBJ1-1	NA	12	TGCGCCAGTGGGGGGTATGAAACTGAAGCTTTCTTT	CASGGYETEAFF
TRBV9	NA	TRBJ2-1	NA	15	TGTGCCAGCAGCGTAGCTGGGACAAAAAACAATGAGCAGTTCTTC	CASSVAGTKNNEQFF
TRBV28	NA	TRBJ2-7	TRBD1	13	TGTGCCAGCAGCTATGACAGGGGGGGCGAGCAGTACTTC	CASSYDRGGEQYF
TRBV2	few	TRBJ1-1	NA	15	TGTGCCAGCAGCCCCAGACAGGTTCGGAACACTGAAGCTTTCTTT	CASSPRQVRNTEAFF
TRBV7-2	NA	TRBJ2-3	NA	13	TGTGCCAGCAGCTTAGTCGGTTTAGATACGCAGTATTTT	CASSLVGLDTQYF
TRBV10-3	once	TRBJ1-3	TRBD1	14	TGTGCCACAATGGACAGGGGTGGCGGAAACACCATATATTTT	CATMDRGGGNTIYF
TRBV7-2	NA	TRBJ2-3	NA	15	TGTGCCAGCAGCTTCGACGGGCTAAGCACAGATACGCAGTATTTT	CASSFDGLSTDTQYF
TRBV2	NA	TRBJ2-7	NA	12	TGTGCCAGCAGACAGGACCTCAGCGAGCAGTACTTC	CASRQDLSEQYF
TRBV5-1	NA	TRBJ2-5	NA	14	TGCGCCAGCAGCTTGGGGCAGTCCCAAGAGACCCAGTACTTC	CASSLGQSQETQYF
TRBV19	NA	TRBJ2-4	TRBD1	15	TGTGCCAGTAGTATATGGGACAGCCCCAAAAACATTCAGTACTTC	CASSIWDSPKNIQYF
TRBV28	NA	TRBJ2-7	NA	14	TGTGCCAGCAGGGAGACGGGACTCAGTTCCGAGCAGTACTTC	CASRETGLSSEQYF
TRBV29-1	NA	TRBJ2-3	TRBD2	15	TGCAGCGTCGTAGACAGAATTCGACTAGCCTATACGCAGTATTTT	CSVVDRIRLAYTQYF
TRBV21-1	NA	TRBJ2-3	NA	17	TGTGCCAGCAGCGTACCTGGGATTTCAGGGGGTACAGATACGCAGTATTTT	CASSVPGISGGTDTQYF
TRBV28	NA	TRBJ1-2	NA	12	TGTGCCAGCAGAAGTTCCAGGAGTGGCTACACCTTC	CASRSSRSGYTF
TRBV29-1	NA	TRBJ2-1	TRBD2	14	TGCAGCGTTGAGACTAGCGGGGGGGGAGGTGAGCAGTTCTTC	CSVETSGGGGEQFF
TRBV5-6	NA	TRBJ2-1	NA	17	TGTGCCAGCAGCTTATGGACATTTTCGGGAATCTACAATGAGCAGTTCTTC	CASSLWTFSGIYNEQFF
TRBV2	NA	TRBJ2-7	NA	14	TGTGCCAGCAGTGCTAGGCAGGGCCGGTACGAGCAGTACTTC	CASSARQGRYEQYF
TRBV19	NA	TRBJ1-5	NA	13	TGTGCCAGTAAAACACAGGGAAATCAGCCCCAGCATTTT	CASKTQGNQPQHF
TRBV4-2	NA	TRBJ2-3	TRBD2	17	TGTGCCAGCAGCCCAGGGACTAGCGGGAGTAATTTGAATACGCAGTATTTT	CASSPGTSGSNLNTQYF
TRBV4-3	NA	TRBJ2-7	NA	17	TGCGCCAGCAGCTCCGAAGTCGGACGGGGAAGCTCCTACGAGCAGTACTTC	CASSSEVGRGSSYEQYF
TRBV4-1	once	TRBJ2-3	NA	15	TGCGCCAGCAGCCAAGACAGCGGGAGCACAGATACGCAGTATTTT	CASSQDSGSTDTQYF
TRBV29-1	once	TRBJ2-7	NA	15	TGCAGCGTTGAACTCGGGCGGGGATACTCCTACGAGCAGTACTTC	CSVELGRGYSYEQYF
TRBV5-8	NA	TRBJ1-2	TRBD1	14	TGTGCCAGCAGCCCTGTACAGGGGAACTATGGCTACACCTTC	CASSPVQGNYGYTF
TRBV6-6	once	TRBJ1-1	NA	15	TGTGCCAGCAGTTTAATGGGACATACGAACACTGAAGCTTTCTTT	CASSLMGHTNTEAFF
TRBV28	NA	TRBJ1-3	NA	14	TGTGCCAGCAGAACAGGGTTCTCTGGAAACACCATATATTTT	CASRTGFSGNTIYF
TRBV29-1	NA	TRBJ1-1	NA	14	TGCAGCGTTGAAACGCTAGCTCGGGGCACTGAAGCTTTCTTT	CSVETLARGTEAFF
TRBV10-3	NA	TRBJ1-4	NA	17	TGTGCCATCAGTGGGGGCCTCAGGGGCTCAACTAATGAAAAACTGTTTTTT	CAISGGLRGSTNEKLFF
TRBV10-3	NA	TRBJ2-3	TRBD2	14	TGTGCCATCAGAGCTGGGCGGGAGGCAGATACGCAGTATTTT	CAIRAGREADTQYF
TRBV5-1	NA	TRBJ2-2	TRBD2	18	TGCGCCAGCAGCTTGTTTCCTAGCGGGAACAACCCCACCGGGGAGCTGTTTTTT	CASSLFPSGNNPTGELFF
TRBV6-6	NA	TRBJ1-2	NA	13	TGTGCCAGTAATAAAGGGCCCAACTATGGCTACACCTTC	CASNKGPNYGYTF
TRBV5-4	NA	TRBJ1-5	NA	15	TGTGCCAGCAGCTTGGCCGGACAGCCCAATCAGCCCCAGCATTTT	CASSLAGQPNQPQHF
TRBV27	NA	TRBJ2-2	TRBD2	16	TGTGCCAGCAGAAGATTAGCGGGAGGGCGGCGCGGGGAGCTGTTTTTT	CASRRLAGGRRGELFF
TRBV6-6	once	TRBJ1-2	NA	14	TGTGCCAGCAGACTACAGGGTTGGCACTATGGCTACACCTTC	CASRLQGWHYGYTF
TRBV7-9	NA	TRBJ2-2	TRBD1	17	TGTGCCAGCAGCAACCGGGACAGGGTTCTATTGTCCGGGGAGCTGTTTTTT	CASSNRDRVLLSGELFF
TRBV7-2	NA	TRBJ2-7	TRBD1	19	TGTGCCAGCAGCTTAGGTTTGATGAGGGACAGGGTAGTAACCTACGAGCAGTACTTC	CASSLGLMRDRVVTYEQYF
TRBV7-3	NA	TRBJ2-7	NA	14	TGTGCCAGCAGCTTAACCCCGGGCTCCTACGAGCAGTACTTC	CASSLTPGSYEQYF
TRBV10-1	NA	TRBJ2-1	TRBD2	17	TGCGCCAGCAGTGAGTCGCGTGCGGGAGGGAGTTACAATGAGCAGTTCTTC	CASSESRAGGSYNEQFF
TRBV5-1	NA	TRBJ2-7	NA	15	TGCGCCAGCAGCTGGGGGGACCCGAGCTCCTACGAGCAGTACTTC	CASSWGDPSSYEQYF
TRBV10-3	NA	TRBJ1-2	NA	14	TGTGCCATCAGTGAGTCGAGGTCAGAAAATGGCTACACCTTC	CAISESRSENGYTF
TRBV20-1	NA	TRBJ2-1	NA	10	TGCAGTGCTTTATACAATGAGCAGTTCTTC	CSALYNEQFF
TRBV19	NA	TRBJ1-5	TRBD1	15	TGTGCCAGTAAGCTCGACAGGGGCCTAAATCAGCCCCAGCATTTT	CASKLDRGLNQPQHF